The rows below give T cell receptor beta chains drawn from one sample of a study of blood T cells in healthy people across ages. TCRdb ran MiXCR on the 5' RACE reads and lists one entry per CDR3 protein. The sample records over 700,000 distinct CDR3 sequences, about 53% being singletons. Material for sequencing was blood. The receptors stem from a man older than 75 in good health. CDR3s include the opening cysteine and the closing phenylalanine or tryptophan. Fields, in order: V gene, D gene, clone size, J gene, CDR3 protein, CDR3 DNA. D genes are given only for firm matches. Where a row states a size, it is once, few, many or the class of an expanded clone; other rows omit it.

V: TRBV3-1
D: -
size: few
J: TRBJ2-1
CDR3: CASSPRFSARGDNEQFF
DNA: TGTGCCAGCAGCCCCCGGTTTAGCGCAAGAGGAGACAATGAGCAGTTCTTC

V: TRBV7-8
D: -
size: -
J: TRBJ1-1
CDR3: CASSLAGDAFF
DNA: TGTGCCAGCAGCTTAGCCGGGGACGCTTTCTTT

V: TRBV12-3/TRBV12-4
D: -
size: many
J: TRBJ2-1
CDR3: CASSTRRYNEQFF
DNA: TGTGCCAGCAGCACCCGACGCTACAATGAGCAGTTCTTC

V: TRBV12-3/TRBV12-4
D: -
size: -
J: TRBJ2-1
CDR3: CASSWAINPYNEQFF
DNA: TGTGCCAGCAGCTGGGCGATAAATCCCTACAATGAGCAGTTCTTC

V: TRBV21-1
D: -
size: few
J: TRBJ2-3
CDR3: CASSALGSDTQYF
DNA: TGTGCCAGCAGCGCCCTAGGATCAGATACGCAGTATTTT

V: TRBV13
D: -
size: -
J: TRBJ2-1
CDR3: CASSGRIDEQFF
DNA: TGTGCCAGCAGCGGCAGAATAGATGAGCAGTTCTTC

V: TRBV7-2
D: TRBD1
size: -
J: TRBJ1-5
CDR3: CASSPGQPLEPQHF
DNA: TGTGCCAGCAGCCCGGGACAGCCCCTGGAGCCCCAGCATTTT

V: TRBV21-1
D: -
size: -
J: TRBJ2-3
CDR3: CASSSFTRGDRHRDAYF
DNA: TGTGCCAGCAGCTCATTTACCAGGGGGGATAGGCACAGAGACGCGTATTTT

V: TRBV13
D: TRBD1
size: few
J: TRBJ1-1
CDR3: CASSDRDRRNTEAFF
DNA: TGTGCCAGCAGCGACCGGGACAGGAGGAACACTGAAGCTTTCTTT

V: TRBV20-1
D: -
size: few
J: TRBJ2-1
CDR3: CSASTGPGNEQFF
DNA: TGCAGTGCTAGTACAGGACCGGGGAATGAGCAGTTCTTC

V: TRBV30
D: TRBD2
size: -
J: TRBJ2-1
CDR3: CAWSSRLGGLAGDNEQFF
DNA: TGTGCCTGGAGTTCGCGCTTAGGCGGACTAGCGGGAGACAATGAGCAGTTCTTC

V: TRBV6-5
D: -
size: -
J: TRBJ2-7
CDR3: CASRKDVDYEQYF
DNA: TGTGCCAGCAGGAAGGACGTCGACTACGAGCAGTACTTC

V: TRBV4-1
D: TRBD2
size: -
J: TRBJ2-7
CDR3: CASSLGVAGIHSYEQYF
DNA: TGCGCCAGCAGCCTAGGGGTAGCGGGGATTCACTCCTACGAGCAGTACTTC

V: TRBV7-3
D: TRBD1
size: many
J: TRBJ1-6
CDR3: CASSLMGTGNSPLHF
DNA: TGTGCCAGCAGCTTAATGGGGACAGGGAATTCACCCCTCCACTTT

V: TRBV9
D: -
size: -
J: TRBJ2-1
CDR3: CASSVAWGEQFF
DNA: TGTGCCAGCAGCGTAGCTTGGGGCGAGCAGTTCTTC

V: TRBV11-2
D: TRBD1
size: -
J: TRBJ2-1
CDR3: CASSAPQRGLYNEQFF
DNA: TGTGCCAGCAGCGCCCCACAAAGGGGGCTCTACAATGAGCAGTTCTTC

V: TRBV12-3/TRBV12-4
D: -
size: -
J: TRBJ2-7
CDR3: CATSLGRAYEQYF
DNA: TGTGCCACCAGCCTGGGACGCGCCTACGAGCAGTACTTC

V: TRBV13
D: TRBD2
size: -
J: TRBJ2-3
CDR3: CASSRGLAGPSRHRYAYF
DNA: TGTGCCAGCAGCCGGGGACTAGCGGGACCCAGTCGACACAGATACGCGTATTTT

V: TRBV28
D: -
size: -
J: TRBJ2-5
CDR3: CASSFLPGVETQYF
DNA: TGTGCCAGCAGTTTTCTTCCGGGGGTAGAGACCCAGTACTTC

V: TRBV29-1
D: -
size: -
J: TRBJ2-3
CDR3: CSVVDRTSTDTQYF
DNA: TGCAGCGTAGTCGACAGAACTAGCACAGATACGCAGTATTTT

V: TRBV7-2
D: -
size: -
J: TRBJ1-2
CDR3: CASSLASGANYGYTF
DNA: TGTGCCAGCAGCTTAGCTTCCGGAGCTAACTATGGCTACACCTTC

V: TRBV7-8
D: TRBD1
size: few
J: TRBJ2-3
CDR3: CASSQRQGATDTQYF
DNA: TGTGCCAGCAGCCAGAGACAGGGCGCCACAGATACGCAGTATTTT

V: TRBV12-3/TRBV12-4
D: -
size: -
J: TRBJ2-6
CDR3: CASSPGRTSGANFLTF
DNA: TGTGCCAGCAGCCCGGGACGGACCTCTGGGGCCAACTTCCTGACTTTC

V: TRBV24-1
D: -
size: -
J: TRBJ2-5
CDR3: CATSDRVKETQYF
DNA: TGTGCCACCAGCGATCGCGTAAAAGAGACCCAGTACTTC

V: TRBV5-1
D: TRBD2
size: -
J: TRBJ2-1
CDR3: CASSLGGLAGSNEQFF
DNA: TGCGCCAGCAGCTTGGGGGGTCTAGCGGGTTCGAATGAGCAGTTCTTC

V: TRBV4-1
D: -
size: few
J: TRBJ2-1
CDR3: CASSQIGRRANEQFF
DNA: TGCGCCAGCAGCCAAATAGGGCGGCGGGCCAATGAGCAGTTCTTC

V: TRBV7-3
D: -
size: -
J: TRBJ2-3
CDR3: CASSPGSGGRGVDTQYF
DNA: TGTGCCAGCAGCCCCGGGAGTGGGGGACGGGGTGTAGATACGCAGTATTTT

V: TRBV28
D: -
size: -
J: TRBJ2-1
CDR3: CASRPPDRYNEQFF
DNA: TGTGCCAGCAGACCACCCGACAGATACAATGAGCAGTTCTTC

V: TRBV20-1
D: -
size: -
J: TRBJ1-2
CDR3: CSARSPGAKDYGYTF
DNA: TGCAGTGCTAGATCCCCAGGGGCGAAGGACTATGGCTACACCTTC

V: TRBV29-1
D: TRBD2
size: few
J: TRBJ2-1
CDR3: CSVRREGPNEQFF
DNA: TGCAGCGTTCGGCGGGAGGGCCCGAATGAGCAGTTCTTC

V: TRBV2
D: TRBD2
size: -
J: TRBJ2-5
CDR3: CASERDRETQYF
DNA: TGTGCCAGCGAGCGGGATCGAGAGACCCAGTACTTC

V: TRBV20-1
D: -
size: -
J: TRBJ2-7
CDR3: CSARPPTGAGEQYF
DNA: TGCAGTGCCCGACCGCCGACAGGAGCCGGGGAGCAGTACTTC

V: TRBV5-5
D: -
size: -
J: TRBJ1-5
CDR3: CASSSSDSFNQPQHF
DNA: TGTGCCAGCAGCTCTTCGGACAGTTTCAATCAGCCCCAGCATTTT

V: TRBV27
D: TRBD1
size: few
J: TRBJ2-7
CDR3: CASSPPGQGSHEQYF
DNA: TGTGCCAGCAGTCCACCGGGACAGGGTTCCCACGAGCAGTACTTC

V: TRBV29-1
D: TRBD1
size: -
J: TRBJ1-2
CDR3: CSAQTGRGGYTF
DNA: TGCAGCGCCCAGACAGGGAGAGGTGGCTACACCTTC

V: TRBV28
D: -
size: few
J: TRBJ1-2
CDR3: CASSLTRTYTF
DNA: TGTGCCAGCAGTTTAACCCGGACCTACACCTTC

V: TRBV24-1
D: -
size: -
J: TRBJ2-7
CDR3: CATSDSGQYEQYF
DNA: TGTGCCACCAGTGATTCGGGACAATACGAGCAGTACTTC

V: TRBV28
D: TRBD2
size: -
J: TRBJ2-5
CDR3: CASTWGGGETQYF
DNA: TGTGCCAGCACCTGGGGGGGAGGAGAGACCCAGTACTTC

V: TRBV12-3/TRBV12-4
D: -
size: -
J: TRBJ1-6
CDR3: CASSLALGSPLHF
DNA: TGTGCCAGCAGTTTAGCGTTGGGGTCACCCCTCCACTTT

V: TRBV20-1
D: -
size: -
J: TRBJ2-5
CDR3: CSASGTQETQYF
DNA: TGCAGTGCTAGCGGGACGCAAGAGACCCAGTACTTC

V: TRBV11-2
D: TRBD1
size: -
J: TRBJ1-2
CDR3: CASSSIGRDSNFNYGYTF
DNA: TGTGCCAGCAGCTCAATCGGCCGGGACAGCAATTTCAACTATGGCTACACCTTC

V: TRBV7-9
D: -
size: -
J: TRBJ2-1
CDR3: CASSLWGSIGNEQFF
DNA: TGTGCCAGCAGCTTGTGGGGGAGTATCGGCAATGAGCAGTTCTTC

V: TRBV6-2/TRBV6-3
D: TRBD2
size: many
J: TRBJ2-7
CDR3: CASSQPGLAREQYF
DNA: TGTGCCAGCAGTCAACCGGGACTAGCACGGGAGCAGTACTTC

V: TRBV11-1
D: -
size: -
J: TRBJ2-1
CDR3: CASSPGLAPYNEQFF
DNA: TGTGCCAGCAGCCCGGGCCTAGCTCCATACAATGAGCAGTTCTTC

V: TRBV4-1
D: -
size: -
J: TRBJ1-2
CDR3: CASSPLVGAANTF
DNA: TGCGCCAGCAGCCCTTTAGTCGGGGCCGCTAACACCTTC

V: TRBV20-1
D: -
size: -
J: TRBJ1-4
CDR3: CSAGGRTNEKLFF
DNA: TGCAGTGCTGGGGGGAGGACTAATGAAAAACTGTTTTTT

V: TRBV21-1
D: -
size: -
J: TRBJ1-2
CDR3: CASSTRLKYLGYTF
DNA: TGTGCCAGCAGCACCAGACTTAAGTACTTAGGCTACACCTTC

V: TRBV10-3
D: TRBD1
size: -
J: TRBJ1-2
CDR3: CAIRTGTGYGYTF
DNA: TGTGCCATCAGAACAGGGACAGGGTATGGCTACACCTTC

V: TRBV12-3/TRBV12-4
D: TRBD1
size: many
J: TRBJ2-7
CDR3: CASSPGQGKGYEQYF
DNA: TGTGCCAGCAGTCCCGGACAGGGAAAGGGCTACGAGCAGTACTTC

V: TRBV29-1
D: -
size: -
J: TRBJ2-5
CDR3: CSVGPNTGSVQTQYF
DNA: TGCAGCGTTGGGCCGAACACGGGAAGCGTTCAGACCCAGTACTTC